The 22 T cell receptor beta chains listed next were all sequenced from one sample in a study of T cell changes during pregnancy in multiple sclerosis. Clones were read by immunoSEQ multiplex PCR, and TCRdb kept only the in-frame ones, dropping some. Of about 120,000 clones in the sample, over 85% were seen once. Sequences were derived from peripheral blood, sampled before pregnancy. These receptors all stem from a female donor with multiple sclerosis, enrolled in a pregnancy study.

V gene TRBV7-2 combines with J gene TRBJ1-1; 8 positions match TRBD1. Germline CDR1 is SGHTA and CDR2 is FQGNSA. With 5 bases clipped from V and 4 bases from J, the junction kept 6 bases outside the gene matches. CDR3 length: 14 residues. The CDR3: CASSPRTGSTEAFF. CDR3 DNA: TGTGCCAGCAGCCCGCGGACAGGGAGCACTGAAGCTTTCTTT.

In nucleotides, the CDR3 is TGTGCCAGCAGCTTATCCGGGGGGGCCGGTGAGACCCAGTACTTC. Translating it yields CASSLSGGAGETQYF. The rearrangement joins TRBV7-9 to TRBJ2-5, with TRBD2 matching 8 bases. Germline assignment: CDR1 SEHNR and CDR2 FQNEAQ (reference sequence). This CDR3 region has 15 residues. The V segment lost 2 bases and the J segment 5 bases; nucleotides outside the gene matches: 7.

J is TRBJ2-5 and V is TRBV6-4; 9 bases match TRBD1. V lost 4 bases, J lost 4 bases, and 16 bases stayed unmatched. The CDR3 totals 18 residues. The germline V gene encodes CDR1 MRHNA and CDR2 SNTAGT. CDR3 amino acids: CASSGVEQGAPILETQYF. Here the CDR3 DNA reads TGTGCCAGCAGTGGAGTGGAACAGGGGGCGCCAATCCTAGAGACCCAGTACTTC.

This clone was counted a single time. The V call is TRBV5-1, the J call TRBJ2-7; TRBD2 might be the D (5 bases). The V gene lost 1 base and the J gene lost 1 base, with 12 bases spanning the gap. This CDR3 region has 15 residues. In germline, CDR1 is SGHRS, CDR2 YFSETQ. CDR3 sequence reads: CASSLLGRGSYEQYF. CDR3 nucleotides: TGCGCCAGCAGCTTGCTAGGTCGGGGATCCTACGAGCAGTACTTC.

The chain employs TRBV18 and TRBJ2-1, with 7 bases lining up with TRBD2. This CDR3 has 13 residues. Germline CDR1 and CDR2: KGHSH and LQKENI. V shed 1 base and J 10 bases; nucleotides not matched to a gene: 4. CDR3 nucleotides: TGTGCCAGCTCACCACGTGGGGGGGAAGAGCAGTTCTTC. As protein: CASSPRGGEEQFF.

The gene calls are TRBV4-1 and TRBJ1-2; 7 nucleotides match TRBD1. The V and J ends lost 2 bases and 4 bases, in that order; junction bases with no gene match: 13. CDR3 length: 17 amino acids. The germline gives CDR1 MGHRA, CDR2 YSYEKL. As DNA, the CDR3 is TGCGCCAGCAGCCAAAACACTGGCCACAGGGGCTCCTATGGCTACACCTTC. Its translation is CASSQNTGHRGSYGYTF.

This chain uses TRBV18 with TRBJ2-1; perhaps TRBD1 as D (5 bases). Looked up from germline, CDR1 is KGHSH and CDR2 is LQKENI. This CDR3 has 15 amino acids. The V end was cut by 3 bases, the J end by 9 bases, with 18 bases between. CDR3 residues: CASSPQGSGIGEQFF. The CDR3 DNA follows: TGTGCCAGCTCACCCCAGGGATCTGGGATAGGTGAGCAGTTCTTC. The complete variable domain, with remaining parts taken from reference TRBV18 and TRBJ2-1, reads NAGVMQNPRHLVRRRGQEARLRCSPMKGHSHVYWYRQLPEEGLKFMVYLQKENIIDESGMPKERFSAEFPKEGPSILRIQQVVRGDSAAYFCASSPQGSGIGEQFFGPGTRLTVL.

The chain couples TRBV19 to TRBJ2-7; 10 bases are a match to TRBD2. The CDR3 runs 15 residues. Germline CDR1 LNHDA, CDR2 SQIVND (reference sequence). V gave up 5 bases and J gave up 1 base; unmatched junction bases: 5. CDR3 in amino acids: CASSSASGGSYEQYF. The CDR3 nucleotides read TGTGCCAGTAGTTCGGCTAGCGGGGGATCCTACGAGCAGTACTTC.

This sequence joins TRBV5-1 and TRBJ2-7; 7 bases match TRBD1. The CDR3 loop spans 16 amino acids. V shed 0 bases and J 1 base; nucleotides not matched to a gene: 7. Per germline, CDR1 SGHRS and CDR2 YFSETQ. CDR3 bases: TGCGCCAGCAGCTTGGTGAGGGGGCAAGAATCCTACGAGCAGTACTTC. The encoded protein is CASSLVRGQESYEQYF.

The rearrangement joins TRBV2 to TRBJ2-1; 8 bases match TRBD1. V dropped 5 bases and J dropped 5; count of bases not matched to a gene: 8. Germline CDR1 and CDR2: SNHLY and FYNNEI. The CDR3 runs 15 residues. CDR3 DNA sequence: TGTGCCAGCAGTTCACCCCGGACAGGGAACAATGAGCAGTTCTTC. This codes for CASSSPRTGNNEQFF.

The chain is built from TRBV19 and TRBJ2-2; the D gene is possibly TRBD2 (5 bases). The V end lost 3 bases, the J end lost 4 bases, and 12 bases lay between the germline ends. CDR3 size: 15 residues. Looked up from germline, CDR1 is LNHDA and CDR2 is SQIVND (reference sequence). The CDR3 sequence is CASSIKGAGTGELFF. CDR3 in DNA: TGTGCCAGTAGTATCAAGGGTGCGGGCACCGGGGAGCTGTTTTTT.

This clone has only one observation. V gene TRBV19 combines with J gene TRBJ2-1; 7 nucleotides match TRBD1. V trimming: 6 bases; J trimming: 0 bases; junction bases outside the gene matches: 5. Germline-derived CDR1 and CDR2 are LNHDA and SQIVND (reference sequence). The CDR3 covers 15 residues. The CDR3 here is CASSRGQNSYNEQFF. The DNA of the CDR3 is TGTGCCAGTAGCAGGGGACAGAACTCCTACAATGAGCAGTTCTTC.

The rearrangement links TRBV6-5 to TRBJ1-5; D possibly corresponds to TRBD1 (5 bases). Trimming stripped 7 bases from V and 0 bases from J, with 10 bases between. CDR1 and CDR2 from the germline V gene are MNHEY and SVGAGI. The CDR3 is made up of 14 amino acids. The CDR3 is CASKKDNSNQPQHF. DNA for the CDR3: TGTGCCAGCAAAAAGGACAATAGCAATCAGCCCCAGCATTTT.

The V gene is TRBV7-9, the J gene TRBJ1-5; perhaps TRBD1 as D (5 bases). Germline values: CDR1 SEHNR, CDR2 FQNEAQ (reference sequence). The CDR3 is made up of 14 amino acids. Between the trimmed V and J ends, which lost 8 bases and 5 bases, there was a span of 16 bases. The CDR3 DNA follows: TGTGCCAGCCAAATGGGCGGGGGGGATCAGCCCCAGCATTTT. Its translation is CASQMGGGDQPQHF.

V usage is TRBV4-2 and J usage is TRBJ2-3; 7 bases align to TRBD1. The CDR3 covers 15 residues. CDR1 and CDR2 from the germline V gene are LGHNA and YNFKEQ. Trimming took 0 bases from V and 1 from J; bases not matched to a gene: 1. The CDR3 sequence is CASSQDGTGTDTQYF. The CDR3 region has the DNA TGTGCCAGCAGCCAAGATGGGACAGGCACAGATACGCAGTATTTT.

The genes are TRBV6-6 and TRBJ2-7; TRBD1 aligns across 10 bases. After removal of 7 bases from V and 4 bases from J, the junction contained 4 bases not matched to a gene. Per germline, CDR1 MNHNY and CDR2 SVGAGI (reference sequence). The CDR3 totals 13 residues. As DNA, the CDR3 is TGTGCCAGCAAGCCGGGACAGGGGTACGAGCAGTACTTC. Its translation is CASKPGQGYEQYF.

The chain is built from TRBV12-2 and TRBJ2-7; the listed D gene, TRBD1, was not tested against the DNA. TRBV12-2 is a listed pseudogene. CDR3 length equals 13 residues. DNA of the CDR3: TGTGCAAGTCGCAACCGGGACAGGGACGAGCAGTACTTC. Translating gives CASRNRDRDEQYF.

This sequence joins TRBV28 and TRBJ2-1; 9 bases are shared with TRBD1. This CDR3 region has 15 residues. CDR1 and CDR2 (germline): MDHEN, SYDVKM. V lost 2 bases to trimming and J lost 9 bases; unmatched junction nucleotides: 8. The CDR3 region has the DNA TGTGCCAGCAGTTTAGTAGGGACAGGGATGGGTGAGCAGTTCTTC. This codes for CASSLVGTGMGEQFF. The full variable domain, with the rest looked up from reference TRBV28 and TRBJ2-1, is DVKVTQSSRYLVKRTGEKVFLECVQDMDHENMFWYRQDPGLGLRLIYFSYDVKMKEKGDIPEGYSVSREKKERFSLILESASTNQTSMYLCASSLVGTGMGEQFFGPGTRLTVL.

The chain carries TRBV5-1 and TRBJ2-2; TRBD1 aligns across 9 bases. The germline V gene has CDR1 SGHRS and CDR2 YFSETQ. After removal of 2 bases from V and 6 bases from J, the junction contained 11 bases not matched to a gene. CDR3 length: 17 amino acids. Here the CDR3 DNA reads TGCGCCAGCAGCTTCACCCTTGACAGGGGGAGGGCCGGGGAGCTGTTTTTT. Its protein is CASSFTLDRGRAGELFF.

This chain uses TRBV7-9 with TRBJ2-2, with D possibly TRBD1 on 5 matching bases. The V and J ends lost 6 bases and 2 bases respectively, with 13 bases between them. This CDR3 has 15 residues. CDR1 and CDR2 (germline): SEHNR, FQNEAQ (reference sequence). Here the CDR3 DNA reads TGTGCCAGCAGTCGCAGACAGCCCAACACCGGGGAGCTGTTTTTT. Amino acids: CASSRRQPNTGELFF.

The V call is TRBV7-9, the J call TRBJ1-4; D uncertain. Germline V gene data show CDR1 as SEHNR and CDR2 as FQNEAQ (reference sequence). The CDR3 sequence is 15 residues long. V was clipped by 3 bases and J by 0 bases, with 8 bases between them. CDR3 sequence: CASSFTGATNEKLFF. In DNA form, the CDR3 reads TGTGCCAGCAGCTTTACTGGTGCAACTAATGAAAAACTGTTTTTT.

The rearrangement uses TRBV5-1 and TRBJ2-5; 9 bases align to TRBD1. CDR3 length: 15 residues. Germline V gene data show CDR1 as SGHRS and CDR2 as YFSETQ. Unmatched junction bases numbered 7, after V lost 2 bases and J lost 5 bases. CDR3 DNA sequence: TGCGCCAGCAGCTTCGGGACAGGGTATGAGGAGACCCAGTACTTC. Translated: CASSFGTGYEETQYF.